This T cell receptor beta chain was observed in a study of blood T cell repertoires in COVID-19. Looking at the study overall: Samples representing acute and convalescent COVID-19 were sourced from the United States, Italy and Spain. Sources were T cells, B-cell-depleted T cells, or PBMCs; the material itself was cDNA or gDNA.

Trimming at V came to 2 bases and at J to 2 bases, leaving 5 bases not matched to a gene. From germline, CDR1 is SGHTA and CDR2 FQGNSA. The CDR3 has 15 amino acids. Seattle patients were enrolled while actively infected and followed longitudinally. As processed by the authors: From reference gene primer amplification, estimates of nucleated cell counts were derived. Some clones are missing from TCRdb's copy, which holds only in-frame ones; the method was immunoSEQ multiplex PCR. V, J and clone size are taken as reported in that table, and D and trimming were inferred from the DNA itself. This table holds fewer than 300,000 clones, approximately 84% found once.

Sequencing was performed on peripheral blood. The chain uses TRBV7-2 and TRBJ1-2; 7 positions agree with TRBD1. The sequence was collected from a man aged 45-60 years with COVID-19, enrolled during active disease. This chain's CDR3 is CASSLQGGGNYGYTF. CDR3 DNA: TGTGCCAGCAGCTTACAAGGGGGCGGCAACTATGGCTACACCTTC.